This is a list of T cell receptor beta chains from one sample in a study of identical twins. A single record per CDR3 protein comes from TCRdb applying MiXCR to the 5' RACE reads. This table holds 200,000 to 250,000 distinct CDR3 sequences, more than 9.5% found once. This same sample was also taken into another study, of yellow fever vaccine responses in identical twins.

The material sequenced was memory (CD45RO+) T cells sorted from blood. All receptors derive from a woman under 30 in good health. Each CDR3 is given with its conserved first and last residue. D genes are given only for firm matches. Clone size appears in some rows only: once, few, many, or a class for an expanded clone.

v_call	clone_size	d_call	j_call	cdr3_nt	cdr3_aa
TRBV3-1	-	-	TRBJ1-2	TGTGCCAGCAGCCCTTCGGTGGTGGGGCGTGAGGGCTACACCTTC	CASSPSVVGREGYTF
TRBV27	many	TRBD1	TRBJ2-3	TGTGCCAGCAGTTTTAAGGGACAGGGTCACAGCACAGATACGCAGTATTTT	CASSFKGQGHSTDTQYF
TRBV6-2/TRBV6-3	many	-	TRBJ2-3	TGTGCCAGCAGTGAGGCGAGGCAAGATGGCCCAGATACGCAGTATTTT	CASSEARQDGPDTQYF
TRBV7-8	few	TRBD2	TRBJ2-5	TGTGCCAGCAGCCCTACACTGGGACTAGCGGGGGGCAAACAAGAGACCCAGTACTTC	CASSPTLGLAGGKQETQYF
TRBV7-2	few	TRBD1	TRBJ2-7	TGTGCCAGCAGCTCCGGGACAGTGTTACAGCAGTACTTC	CASSSGTVLQQYF
TRBV6-1	-	-	TRBJ2-1	TGTGCCAGCAGCCCGGAACGTTCCCCATACAATGAGCAGTTCTTC	CASSPERSPYNEQFF
TRBV15	-	-	TRBJ2-4	TGTGCCACCAGCAGAGATCGGCTAACAGGGTTCCAAAACATTCAGTACTTC	CATSRDRLTGFQNIQYF
TRBV10-3	many	-	TRBJ2-3	TGTGCCATCAGTGAGTCGGGTGTAACAAGCACAGATACGCAGTATTTT	CAISESGVTSTDTQYF
TRBV27	-	TRBD2	TRBJ2-1	TGTGCCAGCAGTTTAAGGGCCCGGGGCGAGCGGGGGGAGTACAATGAGCAGTTCTTC	CASSLRARGERGEYNEQFF
TRBV5-1	many	-	TRBJ2-2	TGCGCCAGCAGCCCGGGCGGGGCGTTTTCCGGGGAGCTGTTTTTT	CASSPGGAFSGELFF
TRBV20-1	-	TRBD2	TRBJ2-2	TGCAGTGCCCCCGAGACTAGCGGGAACTCAGGGGAGCTGTTTTTT	CSAPETSGNSGELFF
TRBV27	many	TRBD2	TRBJ2-7	TGTGCCAGCGCGAGCGGGGGGGTTCCCTACGAGCAGTACTTC	CASASGGVPYEQYF
TRBV3-1	many	-	TRBJ2-2	TGTGCCAGCAGCCGTCCTATCGGACAGAACACCGGGGAGCTGTTTTTT	CASSRPIGQNTGELFF
TRBV29-1	many	-	TRBJ2-2	TGCAGCGTTTTTCCTAGGGGCACCGGGGAGCTGTTTTTT	CSVFPRGTGELFF
TRBV25-1	few	-	TRBJ2-4	TGTGCCAGCAGCCAAGCGGCAGGGGAGGCCAAAAACATTCAGTACTTC	CASSQAAGEAKNIQYF
TRBV11-1	-	-	TRBJ2-6	TGTGCCAGCAGCCGGACTGGACAGAGCGGGGCCAACGTCCTGACTTTC	CASSRTGQSGANVLTF
TRBV29-1	many	-	TRBJ1-1	TGCAGCGTGTACTATCAGGGGATCAACACTGAAGCTTTCTTT	CSVYYQGINTEAFF
TRBV6-1	-	-	TRBJ1-4	TGTGCCAGCAGTGCCGGGTCGAATGAAAAACTGTTTTTT	CASSAGSNEKLFF
TRBV5-1	few	-	TRBJ2-7	TGCGCCAGCAGCCCCCAACAGGGTCCAGGCGAGCAGTACTTC	CASSPQQGPGEQYF
TRBV3-1	few	-	TRBJ1-4	TGTGCCAGCAGTCCGGCCGCAGGTGAAAAACTGTTTTTT	CASSPAAGEKLFF
TRBV10-3	few	TRBD2	TRBJ2-3	TGTGCCATCAGTGGGACTAGCGGGGGGTCTAGCACAGATACGCAGTATTTT	CAISGTSGGSSTDTQYF
TRBV3-1	-	-	TRBJ2-1	TGTGCCAGCAGCCCACCTCTAGCCCATGAGCAGTTCTTC	CASSPPLAHEQFF
TRBV20-1	many	-	TRBJ1-6	TGCAGTGCTAGAGACAGGGAGAATTCACCCCTCCACTTT	CSARDRENSPLHF